This T cell receptor beta chain is drawn from a study of blood T cell repertoires in COVID-19. Study background: Italy, Spain and the United States were the sources of the convalescent and acute COVID-19 samples. In each case, the material was cDNA or gDNA derived from T cells, B-cell-depleted T cells, or PBMCs.

Per the authors' pipeline: Amplification from reference gene primers served as the basis for estimated nucleated cell counts. Profiled with immunoSEQ multiplex PCR; TCRdb holds only in-frame clones, not every one. V, J and clone size reflect that table, while D and trimming were determined from the DNA. The table shows roughly 290,000 clones, with approximately 80% occurring only once. This clonotype was obtained from a woman between 50 and 59 years old with active or convalescent COVID-19. Specimen: peripheral blood.

CDR3 amino acids: CASSQNRGPPTYEQYF. In DNA form, the CDR3 reads TGTGCCAGCAGCCAGAACAGGGGGCCCCCAACCTACGAGCAGTACTTC. This rearrangement joins TRBV5-4 to TRBJ2-7; TRBD1 agrees at 9 bases. The V segment lost 4 bases and the J segment 2 bases; nucleotides outside the gene matches: 10. The germline V gene encodes CDR1 SGHNT and CDR2 YYREEE (reference sequence). The CDR3 covers 16 residues.